Below, 15 T cell receptor beta chains from the same sample are listed, as sequenced in a study of T cells in Graves' hyperthyroidism and ophthalmopathy. TCR beta CDR3 regions were amplified from RNA. Researchers ran a first-round RT-PCR on the TCR CDR3 using the HTBI primer set. TCRdb reprocessed the multiplex PCR reads with MiXCR, giving one entry per CDR3 protein. The sample has around 180,000 distinct CDR3 sequences; 17% are singletons. The specimen was blood. Receptors were obtained from a woman aged 45-65 years with Graves' hyperthyroidism.

The CDR3 sequence: CASSFRTRGNYGYTF. Written as DNA, the CDR3 is TGTGCCAGCAGCTTTCGTACCCGAGGAAACTATGGCTACACCTTC. The chain combines TRBV5-8 with TRBJ1-2; D gene uncertain. The V end lost 2 bases, the J end lost 2 bases, and 13 bases lay between the germline ends. The CDR3 spans 15 residues. From germline, CDR1 is SGHTS and CDR2 YDEGEE.

The chain has TRBV7-8 and TRBJ1-5, with 9 bases lining up with TRBD1. CDR1 SGHVS and CDR2 FQNEAQ come from the germline V gene. CDR3 length equals 15 residues. The V segment lost 5 bases and the J segment 6 bases; nucleotides outside the gene matches: 8. The CDR3 coding sequence is TGTGCCAGCAGCCGGACAGGGGATGGCGGTCAGCCCCAGCATTTT. Amino acids: CASSRTGDGGQPQHF.

As DNA, the CDR3 is TGCAGTGCTAGGGGGGGACAGGCTGAAGCTTTCTTT. As protein: CSARGGQAEAFF. J is TRBJ1-1 and V is TRBV20-1; 8 bases align to TRBD1. J was trimmed by 6 bases and V by 3 bases; bases with no gene match: 3. Germline CDR1 and CDR2: DFQATT and SNEGSKA (reference sequence). This CDR3 comprises 12 residues.

This clonotype was detected many times. The chain joins TRBV6-1 to TRBJ2-1, with D possibly matching TRBD2 (5 bases). Germline CDR1 MNHNS, CDR2 SASEGT. The CDR3 is 15 amino acids. The V gene lost 5 bases and the J gene lost 0 bases, with 11 bases spanning the gap. The CDR3: CASSSSGDSYNEQFF. In nucleotides, the CDR3 is TGTGCCAGCAGTTCCTCCGGGGACTCCTACAATGAGCAGTTCTTC.

This clonotype appeared many times. The J gene is TRBJ1-2, the V gene TRBV3-1; D uncertain. Trimming removed 6 bases at V and 1 base at J, with 15 bases between. Germline V gives CDR1 LGHDT, CDR2 YNNKEL (reference sequence). The CDR3 has 15 residues. CDR3 in amino acids: CASSRSGYYNYGYTF. The CDR3 nucleotides read TGTGCCAGCAGTCGAAGCGGCTACTATAACTATGGCTACACCTTC.

V usage is TRBV11-2 and J usage is TRBJ2-7; no firm D call. Germline CDR1 and CDR2: SGHAT and FQNNGV. There are 14 residues in the CDR3. Trimming took off 5 bases at V and 5 bases at J, with 16 bases between the two ends. CDR3 coding DNA: TGTGCCAGCAGCCCTATAACCGGTGCCCACGAGCAGTACTTC. It translates to CASSPITGAHEQYF.

This clonotype was seen many times. This sequence joins TRBV6-1 and TRBJ1-1, with D unresolved. Trimming took off 2 bases at V and 6 bases at J, with 10 bases between the two ends. CDR1 is MNHNS, CDR2 SASEGT, per germline. This CDR3 region has 13 residues. The DNA of the CDR3 is TGTGCCAGCAGTGAACACCAGAATGCTGAAGCTTTCTTT. Translated: CASSEHQNAEAFF.

The gene calls are TRBV2 and TRBJ1-1; D is unclear. The CDR3 sequence is 14 residues long. Germline V lookup: CDR1 SNHLY, CDR2 FYNNEI. V was trimmed by 4 bases and J by 4 bases, leaving 13 bases between them. CDR3 sequence: CASSAEYLGTEAFF. For the CDR3, the DNA is TGTGCCAGCAGTGCTGAGTATCTGGGCACTGAAGCTTTCTTT.

This clonotype has at least ten counts. The rearrangement links TRBV5-1 to TRBJ1-2; tentative D call: TRBD1 (6 bases). Trimming cost V 1 base and J 4 bases, with 11 bases left between them. CDR3 size: 14 residues. CDR1 is SGHRS, CDR2 YFSETQ, per germline. The CDR3 region has the DNA TGCGCCAGCAGCTTGACCGGGGGCCTCTATGGCTACACCTTC. This sequence encodes CASSLTGGLYGYTF.

About this clonotype: A read error may be the cause here, since a much bigger clone is one base away. The chain recombines TRBV19 with TRBJ2-1; D gene unclear. The CDR3 runs to 13 residues. Germline V gene sequence: CDR1 LNHDA, CDR2 SQIVND (reference sequence). Trimming pared 6 bases from V and 4 bases from J, leaving 10 bases between. In DNA, the CDR3 is TGTGCCAGTAGCCGGGTAATTTACAATGAGCAGTTCTTC. It encodes CASSRVIYNEQFF. Complete variable domain (other parts from reference TRBV19 and TRBJ2-1): DGGITQSPKYLFRKEGQNVTLSCEQNLNHDAMYWYRQDPGQGLRLIYYSQIVNDFQKGDIAEGYSVSREKKESFPLTVTSAQKNPTAFYLCASSRVIYNEQFFGPGTRLTVL.

This clonotype was found many times. This chain links TRBV6-1 with TRBJ1-3, with 11 bases lining up with TRBD1. Trimming removed 6 bases from V and 7 bases from J; junction bases left unmatched: 5. The CDR3 totals 14 residues. From germline, CDR1 is MNHNS and CDR2 SASEGT. The CDR3 region has the DNA TGTGCCAGCAGACGAGGACAGGGGGCCAACACCATATATTTT. Translated, it gives CASRRGQGANTIYF.

The chain employs TRBV6-1 and TRBJ2-1; tentatively, D is TRBD2 (6 bases). Trimming removed 6 bases from V and 3 bases from J, with 18 bases in between. The germline gives CDR1 MNHNS, CDR2 SASEGT. The CDR3 sequence is 16 residues long. The CDR3 DNA reads as TGTGCCAGCAGCCGACTTGGTGGCGGGGTCTACAATGAGCAGTTCTTC. Protein: CASSRLGGGVYNEQFF.

The sample holds many counts of this clonotype. This sequence joins TRBV20-1 and TRBJ2-7; 11 nucleotides align to TRBD2. Trimming took 3 bases from V and 6 from J; bases not matched to a gene: 4. This CDR3 spans 13 amino acids. Looked up from germline, CDR1 is DFQATT and CDR2 is SNEGSKA (reference sequence). The CDR3 loop reads CSARLAGGLEQYF. CDR3 nucleotide sequence: TGCAGTGCTAGGTTAGCGGGGGGGCTCGAGCAGTACTTC.

In this sample, this clonotype turned up many times. V and J are TRBV7-2 and TRBJ2-3; D may match TRBD1 or TRBD2 (5 bases each). CDR1 and CDR2 from the germline V gene are SGHTA and FQGNSA. The CDR3 spans 16 residues. V lost 1 base, J lost 2 bases, and 13 bases lay in between. The CDR3 DNA reads TGTGCCAGCAGCTTAGGGGGGAATTTTTACACAGATACGCAGTATTTT. The encoded protein is CASSLGGNFYTDTQYF. Supplemented by reference TRBV7-2 and TRBJ2-3, the full variable domain reads GAGVSQSPSNKVTEKGKDVELRCDPISGHTALYWYRQSLGQGLEFLIYFQGNSAPDKSGLPSDRFSAERTGGSVSTLTIQRTQQEDSAVYLCASSLGGNFYTDTQYFGPGTRLTVL.

This clonotype was seen ten or more times. The rearrangement uses TRBV19 and TRBJ2-2; D might be TRBD1 (6 bases). Per the germline V gene, CDR1 is LNHDA and CDR2 is SQIVND (reference sequence). The ends were cut back, 4 bases at V and 3 bases at J, with 9 bases in the middle. The CDR3 spans 14 residues. This chain's CDR3 is CASSTTGYTGELFF. CDR3 nucleotide sequence: TGTGCCAGTAGTACCACAGGGTACACCGGGGAGCTGTTTTTT.